This TCR beta chain is drawn from a study of CD8 T cells in ankylosing spondylitis. Per germline, CDR1 GTSNPN and CDR2 SVGIG (reference sequence). CDR3 length equals 14 residues. V lost 2 bases, J lost 6 bases, and 6 bases stayed unmatched. This clonotype was seen a few times. One entry per CDR3 protein, called by TCRdb with MiXCR from the 5' RACE reads. The sample holds approximately 200,000 distinct CDR3 sequences, 10% to 15% seen once. The sample was blood, either unsorted or a sorted T cell fraction (not recorded which). The chain has TRBV30 and TRBJ2-2, with TRBD2 matching 7 bases. The sequence derives from a female donor with ankylosing spondylitis or in good health (not recorded which). The CDR3 protein is CAWSRWEGPGELFF. The CDR3, as DNA: TGTGCCTGGAGTCGCTGGGAGGGACCCGGGGAGCTGTTTTTT.